Presented here are 19 T cell receptor beta chains from one specimen sequenced in a study of post-analysis software for immune sequencing data. Unique molecular identifiers featured in each of the TCR beta cDNA libraries. TCRdb passed the PCR reads through MiXCR, listing each CDR3 protein once. The profile covers 750,000 to 950,000 distinct CDR3 sequences, with about half appearing a single time and 4% to 5% taken by the ten largest. The antigens for these receptors are not known. General study results and limits: With TRBV5-6, TRBV5-1 and TRBV20-1 included, a handful of TRBV segments were more frequent in patients than in controls.

The sequenced sample was blood. These receptors were obtained from a girl aged 5-17 years with multiple sclerosis.

This chain links TRBV5-1 with TRBJ2-2; 8 bases are a match to TRBD1. V shed 3 bases and J 7 bases; nucleotides not matched to a gene: 8. CDR1 SGHRS and CDR2 YFSETQ come from the germline V gene. CDR3 length: 15 amino acids. In nucleotides, the CDR3 is TGCGCCAGCAGCTCGCGGACAGGGCAGAGCGGGGAGCTGTTTTTT. Translated: CASSSRTGQSGELFF.

This clonotype was counted only a few times. CDR3 region: CSASLGTSTTDTQYF. The CDR3, as DNA: TGCAGTGCTAGTCTAGGTACTAGTACGACAGATACGCAGTATTTT. The chain carries TRBV20-1 and TRBJ2-3, with D tentatively TRBD2 (5 bases). CDR1 and CDR2 (germline): DFQATT, SNEGSKA (reference sequence). CDR3 size: 15 residues. V shed 3 bases and J shed 3 bases, with 16 bases lying between them.

The chain recombines TRBV4-2 with TRBJ2-7; 7 bases align to TRBD2. With 0 bases clipped from V and 3 bases from J, the junction kept 8 bases outside the gene matches. CDR1 is LGHNA, CDR2 YNFKEQ, per germline. The CDR3 length is 16 residues. The CDR3 nucleotides are TGTGCCAGCAGCCAAGACACCAGCGGGGAGGTCTACGAGCAGTACTTC. As protein: CASSQDTSGEVYEQYF.

This chain links TRBV6-5 with TRBJ2-3; D unclear. The CDR3 runs to 15 residues. The germline CDR1 and CDR2 sequences are MNHEY and SVGAGI. Trimming removed 6 bases from V and 4 bases from J, with 17 bases in between. The CDR3 DNA sequence: TGTGCCAGCAGACCGACACTGACACTGGCAGATACGCAGTATTTT. Protein product: CASRPTLTLADTQYF.

The table lists this clonotype with a few counts. The chain links TRBV7-9 to TRBJ2-1; no clear D gene. CDR1 SEHNR and CDR2 FQNEAQ come from the germline V gene (reference sequence). Trimming took 5 bases from V and 6 from J, leaving 23 bases between them. The CDR3 runs to 17 residues. The CDR3 loop is CASSPLLAEPRSNEQFF. DNA for the CDR3: TGTGCCAGCAGCCCTCTCCTGGCGGAACCGAGGTCCAATGAGCAGTTCTTC.

This rearrangement joins TRBV12-5 to TRBJ2-1; D might be TRBD2 (6 bases). Trimming took off 5 bases at V and 6 bases at J, with 14 bases between the two ends. The germline gives CDR1 LGHNT, CDR2 FRNRAP. The CDR3 is made up of 14 amino acids. Written as DNA, the CDR3 is TGTGCTAGTGGTCTAGCGCGAACCGCCAATGAGCAGTTCTTC. Translated: CASGLARTANEQFF.

The chain recombines TRBV18 with TRBJ1-3; D not certain. Germline lookup yields CDR1 KGHSH and CDR2 LQKENI. The CDR3 extends over 14 amino acids. Trimming pared 3 bases from V and 6 bases from J, leaving 12 bases between. DNA of the CDR3: TGTGCCAGCTCACCGACCGGCACCGAAAACACCATATATTTT. The encoded protein is CASSPTGTENTIYF.

This clonotype was detected only a few times. V gene TRBV27 combines with J gene TRBJ2-7; a possible D gene is TRBD2 (5 bases). The V gene lost 6 bases and the J gene lost 2 bases, with 11 bases spanning the gap. Germline values: CDR1 MNHEY, CDR2 SMNVEV (reference sequence). There are 13 residues in the CDR3. DNA of the CDR3: TGTGCCAGCAGAGCGGACGGCGCCTACGAGCAGTACTTC. This translates into CASRADGAYEQYF.

The gene calls are TRBV20-1 and TRBJ2-5; possible D gene TRBD2, 6 bases. The ends were cut back, 2 bases at V and 1 base at J, with 17 bases in the middle. The CDR3 is 16 residues long. Looked up from germline, CDR1 is DFQATT and CDR2 is SNEGSKA (reference sequence). This CDR3 is CSARITGEYPQETQYF. The CDR3 DNA follows: TGCAGTGCTAGAATCACGGGGGAGTATCCCCAAGAGACCCAGTACTTC.

This clonotype was observed a handful of times. The J gene is TRBJ2-1, the V gene TRBV15, with no clear D. Germline V gene lookup returns CDR1 LNHNV and CDR2 YYDKDF (reference sequence). The CDR3 loop spans 13 amino acids. V lost 2 bases, J lost 5 bases, and 7 bases lay in between. CDR3 in amino acids: CATSRPFNNEQFF. The CDR3 coding sequence is TGTGCCACCAGCAGACCATTTAACAATGAGCAGTTCTTC.

The genes are TRBV7-9 and TRBJ2-5, with TRBD1 matching 10 bases. Germline V gene sequence: CDR1 SEHNR, CDR2 FQNEAQ (reference sequence). The CDR3 loop spans 16 amino acids. Losses at the gene ends were 5 bases for V and 4 bases for J; bases not matched to a gene: 10. CDR3 nucleotides: TGTGCCAGCAGCGGTTCGGACAGGGGGTTTCTAGAGACCCAGTACTTC. Its protein product is CASSGSDRGFLETQYF.

The genes are TRBV12-3 or TRBV12-4 and TRBJ2-3, with 13 bases matching TRBD2. Trimming cost V 8 bases and J 7 bases; bases outside gene matches: 9. The CDR3 consists of 15 residues. The CDR3 bases are TGTGCCAGCGGTCTGACTAGCGGGAGGTTACATACGCAGTATTTT. Encoded protein: CASGLTSGRLHTQYF.

This clonotype has more than one count but fewer than ten. The V call is TRBV7-9, the J call TRBJ2-7; D remains unclear. Trimming cost V 0 bases and J 4 bases, with 10 bases left between them. There are 14 residues in the CDR3. Germline lookup yields CDR1 SEHNR and CDR2 FQNEAQ (reference sequence). The CDR3 DNA is TGTGCCAGCAGCTTAGCGGGCCGGATATACGAGCAGTACTTC. This translates into CASSLAGRIYEQYF. The whole variable domain, remainder taken from reference TRBV7-9 and TRBJ2-7, is DTGVSQNPRHKITKRGQNVTFRCDPISEHNRLYWYRQTLGQGPEFLTYFQNEAQLEKSRLLSDRFSAERPKGSFSTLEIQRTEQGDSAMYLCASSLAGRIYEQYFGPGTRLTVT.

The chain recombines TRBV20-1 with TRBJ2-5, with 7 bases lining up with TRBD2. The CDR3 loop spans 13 amino acids. Germline CDR1 is DFQATT and CDR2 is SNEGSKA (reference sequence). Trimming took 3 bases from V and 5 from J; bases not matched to a gene: 6. The CDR3 sequence is CSARGGSTETQYF. CDR3 nucleotides: TGCAGTGCTAGGGGCGGGAGTACGGAGACCCAGTACTTC.

This clonotype was observed a few times. The CDR3 spells CASLESGGNTDTQYF. CDR3 nucleotide sequence: TGTGCCAGCCTCGAAAGCGGGGGGAACACAGATACGCAGTATTTT. V is TRBV5-4 and J is TRBJ2-3; 9 bases match TRBD2. Germline trimming cut 7 bases from V and 2 bases from J; bases unmatched to any gene: 8. Germline CDR1 and CDR2: SGHNT and YYREEE (reference sequence). The length of the CDR3 is 15 residues.

The V gene is TRBV7-3, the J gene TRBJ1-1; D unclear. The germline CDR1 and CDR2 sequences are SGHTA and FQGTGA. With 1 base removed from V and 5 bases from J, the gap between germline ends came to 8 bases. The CDR3 has 13 amino acids. CDR3 bases: TGTGCCAGCAGCTTAAGTGTGAGGACTGAAGCTTTCTTT. Translation gives CASSLSVRTEAFF. Full variable domain (remainder filled in from reference TRBV7-3 and TRBJ1-1): GAGVSQTPSNKVTEKGKYVELRCDPISGHTALYWYRQSLGQGPEFLIYFQGTGAADDSGLPNDRFFAVRPEGSVSTLKIQRTERGDSAVYLCASSLSVRTEAFFGQGTRLTVV.

This clonotype was recorded at least ten times. V and J are TRBV28 and TRBJ2-1, with TRBD2 matching 9 bases. CDR1 and CDR2 (germline): MDHEN, SYDVKM. With V trimmed by 1 base and J by 8 bases, 12 bases remained unmatched. The CDR3 length is 17 residues. The CDR3 region is CASSLLGAGGLRDEQFF. The CDR3 nucleotides are TGTGCCAGCAGTTTATTGGGTGCGGGAGGGTTACGGGATGAGCAGTTCTTC.

This sequence joins TRBV20-1 and TRBJ2-1; perhaps D is TRBD1 or TRBD2 (5 bases each). V was shortened by 0 bases and J by 7 bases, with 10 bases between the two germline ends. Per germline, CDR1 DFQATT and CDR2 SNEGSKA (reference sequence). This CDR3 region has 13 residues. CDR3 bases: TGCAGTGCTAGAGATAGAGGGGCTAATGAGCAGTTCTTC. This codes for CSARDRGANEQFF.

This clonotype has just a few counts. The chain joins TRBV6-2 or TRBV6-3 to TRBJ2-1; TRBD2 aligns across 13 bases. The CDR3 sequence is 17 residues long. Germline-derived CDR1 and CDR2 are MNHEY and SVGEGT. Unmatched junction bases numbered 5, after V lost 2 bases and J lost 4 bases. The CDR3 coding sequence is TGTGCCAGCAGTTACGGGACTAGCGGGAACCATTACAATGAGCAGTTCTTC. Translation gives CASSYGTSGNHYNEQFF.